The 30 T cell receptor beta chains below all came from one sample that was sequenced in a study of CD8 T cells in ankylosing spondylitis. Study-wide results and limits: A motif of under 10 highly homologous TCR beta variants was seen as apparently characteristic of ankylosing spondylitis blood.

These TCRs' antigens remain unknown. TCRdb reprocessed the 5' RACE reads with MiXCR, giving one entry per CDR3 protein. The profile covers 700,000 to 850,000 distinct CDR3 sequences, with approximately 10% appearing a single time and more than 0.5% taken by the ten largest. Sequencing input: blood, either unsorted or a sorted T cell fraction (not recorded which). These receptor sequences come from a male donor with ankylosing spondylitis.

The J gene is TRBJ1-5, the V gene TRBV4-2; a weak D match, TRBD1 (5 bases). Trimming removed 3 bases at V and 11 bases at J, with 14 bases between. The CDR3 covers 13 residues. Germline V gene sequence: CDR1 LGHNA, CDR2 YNFKEQ. Here the CDR3 reads CASSQARESSQHF. For the CDR3, the DNA is TGTGCCAGCAGCCAGGCCAGGGAATCTTCCCAGCATTTT.

This clonotype was observed a handful of times. The CDR3 DNA reads TGTGCCAGCAGTTCCCGAACAGGGGGAGCGGAGACCCAGTACTTC. It translates to CASSSRTGGAETQYF. The chain recombines TRBV28 with TRBJ2-5, with 8 bases matching TRBD1. The CDR3 length is 15 residues. With V trimmed by 4 bases and J by 5 bases, 9 bases remained unmatched. Germline CDR1 is MDHEN and CDR2 is SYDVKM.

CDR3 loop: CASRVPTEAFF. Here the CDR3 DNA reads TGTGCCAGCAGAGTACCCACTGAAGCTTTCTTT. The chain carries TRBV21-1 and TRBJ1-1. TRBV21-1 is flagged as a pseudogene. The CDR3 is 11 residues long.

CDR3 sequence: CASSLRSGGPYYEQYF. Written as DNA, the CDR3 is TGTGCCAGCAGCTTACGGTCCGGGGGGCCTTACTACGAGCAGTACTTC. The gene calls are TRBV7-2 and TRBJ2-7, with TRBD2 as a possible D gene (7 bases). Deletions cut 2 bases from V and 3 bases from J, with 17 bases between. Germline CDR1 SGHTA, CDR2 FQGNSA. The CDR3 runs 16 residues.

This clonotype was detected many times. CDR3 residues: CASSLYGQAYEQYF. As DNA, the CDR3 is TGTGCCAGCAGCTTATACGGACAGGCCTACGAGCAGTACTTC. V and J are TRBV7-2 and TRBJ2-7; 7 bases are shared with TRBD1. Germline values: CDR1 SGHTA, CDR2 FQGNSA. The length of the CDR3 is 14 residues. V lost 2 bases and J lost 2; bases outside the gene matches: 3.

This clonotype has just a few counts. This sequence joins TRBV20-1 and TRBJ2-7, with 7 bases identical to TRBD1. Germline trimming cut 2 bases from V and 6 bases from J; bases unmatched to any gene: 1. Germline loops: CDR1 DFQATT, CDR2 SNEGSKA (reference sequence). This CDR3 has 11 amino acids. The CDR3 DNA reads TGCAGTGCTAGAAGGACAGGCGAGCAGTACTTC. Translation: CSARRTGEQYF.

This clonotype came up a few times. This chain connects TRBV3-1 to TRBJ2-1, with 7 bases matching TRBD2. This CDR3 has 13 amino acids. The V segment lost 7 bases and the J segment 7 bases; nucleotides outside the gene matches: 7. Germline values: CDR1 LGHDT, CDR2 YNNKEL (reference sequence). The CDR3: CASTGGSKNEQFF. CDR3 nucleotides: TGTGCCAGCACCGGGGGGAGTAAAAATGAGCAGTTCTTC.

There are a few counts of this clonotype. The CDR3 nucleotides are TGCAGTGCTAGAGGGATTGGACAGGGAGTTAACACTGAAGCTTTCTTT. Encoded protein: CSARGIGQGVNTEAFF. This chain joins TRBV20-1 and TRBJ1-1, with 8 bases lining up with TRBD1. There are 16 residues in the CDR3. The germline V gene encodes CDR1 DFQATT and CDR2 SNEGSKA (reference sequence). V was pared by 1 base and J by 2 bases, with 9 bases of the junction left unmatched.

This clonotype was seen a few times. The chain couples TRBV6-1 to TRBJ1-6; no reliable D call. Trimming took 4 bases from V and 7 from J, leaving 5 bases between them. The germline CDR1 and CDR2 sequences are MNHNS and SASEGT. The CDR3 consists of 12 residues. The DNA for the CDR3 is TGTGCCAGCAGTGTTCGGAATTCACCCCTCCACTTT. Translating gives CASSVRNSPLHF.

V usage is TRBV6-1 and J usage is TRBJ2-1; 8 bases agree with TRBD2. V lost 8 bases and J lost 8; bases outside the gene matches: 11. Germline V gene sequence: CDR1 MNHNS, CDR2 SASEGT. CDR3 size: 14 residues. DNA for the CDR3: TGTGCCAGCTATCAACCGGGACTAGGGTATGAGCAGTTCTTC. This encodes CASYQPGLGYEQFF.

The V gene is TRBV11-2, the J gene TRBJ2-7; 9 nucleotides align to TRBD1. This CDR3 has 15 amino acids. The V segment lost 4 bases and the J segment 3 bases; nucleotides outside the gene matches: 7. Germline-derived CDR1 and CDR2 are SGHAT and FQNNGV. CDR3 DNA: TGTGCCAGCAGCTCCCCGGACAGGGGCGACTACGAGCAGTACTTC. Translating it yields CASSSPDRGDYEQYF.

The chain employs TRBV6-1 and TRBJ2-1, with D hard to call. V gave up 5 bases and J gave up 2 bases, with 13 bases separating them. The CDR3 is 15 residues long. CDR1 and CDR2 from the germline V gene are MNHNS and SASEGT. CDR3 sequence: CASSPPGYPYNEQFF. The CDR3, as DNA: TGTGCCAGCAGTCCCCCCGGATACCCCTACAATGAGCAGTTCTTC.

This clonotype was counted a few times. V usage is TRBV10-3 and J usage is TRBJ2-5; 8 bases map to TRBD1. Germline CDR1 and CDR2: ENHRY and SYGVKD. The V gene end was trimmed by 3 bases and the J gene end by 5 bases; junction bases not matched to a gene: 5. The CDR3 length is 14 residues. The CDR3 protein is CAISESTGEETQYF. The CDR3 region has the DNA TGTGCCATCAGTGAATCGACAGGGGAGGAGACCCAGTACTTC.

The chain combines TRBV11-2 with TRBJ2-4; D is possibly TRBD1 (6 bases). Trimming shortened V by 4 bases and J by 4 bases, and 17 bases separated the two germline ends. The CDR3 runs to 16 residues. Germline V CDR1 and CDR2: SGHAT, FQNNGV. Here the CDR3 DNA reads TGTGCCAGCAGCTGGGGGAGCGGACAGACGAAAAACATTCAGTACTTC. Its protein product is CASSWGSGQTKNIQYF.

This clonotype was seen many times. The rearrangement joins TRBV29-1 to TRBJ2-3; D is undetermined. CDR1 is SQVTM and CDR2 is ANQGSEA in the germline V gene. V was cut by 4 bases and J by 4 bases, with 9 bases left in between. The CDR3 is 12 residues long. The CDR3 nucleotides are TGCAGCGTTGGGTGGGCTCCAGATACGCAGTATTTT. It translates to CSVGWAPDTQYF.

The V call is TRBV3-1, the J call TRBJ1-1, with a tentative D call TRBD1 (5 bases). Trimming stripped 0 bases from V and 6 bases from J, with 11 bases between. CDR1 is LGHDT and CDR2 is YNNKEL in the germline V gene (reference sequence). The CDR3 sequence is 14 residues long. The CDR3 region is CASSQDPREAEAFF. The DNA of the CDR3 is TGTGCCAGCAGCCAAGATCCCAGGGAGGCTGAAGCTTTCTTT.

This clonotype was counted at least ten times. The chain links TRBV6-5 to TRBJ2-4; D is perhaps TRBD1 (5 bases). Trimming took 0 bases from V and 6 from J, leaving 9 bases between them. Germline V gene sequence: CDR1 MNHEY, CDR2 SVGAGI. This CDR3 is 14 amino acids long. The CDR3 nucleotides read TGTGCCAGCAGTTACTCAGGGGTGGGAAACATTCAGTACTTC. Its translation is CASSYSGVGNIQYF.

V is TRBV6-4 and J is TRBJ2-3, with D hard to call. The CDR3 is made up of 15 amino acids. CDR1 MRHNA and CDR2 SNTAGT come from the germline V gene. V lost 5 bases and J lost 0, with 12 bases in between. The CDR3 DNA sequence: TGTGCCAGCAGTCCTTCCTGGTCTAGCACAGATACGCAGTATTTT. This gives the protein CASSPSWSSTDTQYF.

As regards this clonotype: The junction and the germline gene differ at one end; a read error may be behind it. V usage is TRBV7-7 and J usage is TRBJ2-1; D not resolved. This CDR3 is built from 13 residues. Germline CDR1 is SSHAT and CDR2 is FNYEAQ (reference sequence). CDR3 region: CASSFGEYNEQFF. The CDR3, as DNA: TGTGCTAGCAGCTTCGGCGAATACAATGAGCAGTTCTTC.

A few counts support this clonotype. The chain recombines TRBV27 with TRBJ2-3; possibly TRBD2 for D (5 bases). V was shortened by 6 bases and J by 2 bases, with 12 bases between the two germline ends. The CDR3 runs 14 residues. Germline V CDR1 and CDR2: MNHEY, SMNVEV (reference sequence). Here the CDR3 reads CASSILGFTDTQYF. The CDR3 nucleotides are TGTGCCAGCAGCATACTAGGGTTCACAGATACGCAGTATTTT.

This clonotype came up a few times. The J gene is TRBJ2-3, the V gene TRBV11-2; no clear D gene. Trimming cost V 6 bases and J 3 bases, with 19 bases left between them. The germline gives CDR1 SGHAT, CDR2 FQNNGV. The CDR3 is 16 residues long. The CDR3 nucleotides read TGTGCCAGCAGGACCGTTCGAGAGGCCGGGACAGATACGCAGTATTTT. This encodes CASRTVREAGTDTQYF.

This sequence joins TRBV2 and TRBJ2-5, with 8 bases matching TRBD2. Germline assignment: CDR1 SNHLY and CDR2 FYNNEI. This CDR3 region has 16 residues. The J segment lost 5 bases and the V segment lost 6 bases, leaving 14 bases of the junction unmatched. The CDR3 DNA sequence: TGTGCCAGCAGCCACCCCCCCGGGACTAGTGGGGAGACCCAGTACTTC. Translating gives CASSHPPGTSGETQYF.

V is TRBV20-1 and J is TRBJ2-5, with D perhaps TRBD1 or TRBD2 (5 bases each). The germline CDR1 and CDR2 sequences are DFQATT and SNEGSKA (reference sequence). Trimming removed 6 bases from V and 5 bases from J, with 10 bases in between. The CDR3 extends over 11 amino acids. CDR3 coding DNA: TGCAGTGCCGGGTGGGGGGAGACCCAGTACTTC. Its protein is CSAGWGETQYF.

This clonotype was seen a few times. The J gene is TRBJ1-6, the V gene TRBV6-5, with D maybe TRBD1 (5 bases). This CDR3 has 15 residues. Germline V gene lookup returns CDR1 MNHEY and CDR2 SVGAGI. Trimming took off 4 bases at V and 4 bases at J, with 11 bases between the two ends. The CDR3 loop is CASSFRGGYNSPLHF. As DNA, the CDR3 is TGTGCCAGCAGTTTTCGGGGGGGTTATAATTCACCCCTCCACTTT.

The V call is TRBV20-1, the J call TRBJ1-2; no firm D call. Germline V gene lookup returns CDR1 DFQATT and CDR2 SNEGSKA (reference sequence). The CDR3 covers 13 residues. Trimming cost V 0 bases and J 7 bases, with 12 bases left between them. The CDR3 reads CSARDLEGFGYTF. Written as DNA, the CDR3 is TGCAGTGCTAGAGATCTCGAAGGGTTTGGCTACACCTTC.

This clonotype was seen a few times. The genes are TRBV11-2 and TRBJ1-1; D is uncertain. With 2 bases removed from V and 5 bases from J, the gap between germline ends came to 12 bases. Germline V gene lookup returns CDR1 SGHAT and CDR2 FQNNGV. The CDR3 contains 14 residues. The CDR3 nucleotides read TGTGCCAGCAGCTTACTAGCCCCAATAACTGAAGCTTTCTTT. This translates into CASSLLAPITEAFF.

In its sample, this clonotype was seen once. The chain recombines TRBV24-1 with TRBJ1-2; no clear D. Trimming shortened V by 2 bases and J by 2 bases, and 8 bases separated the two germline ends. The CDR3 is made up of 14 amino acids. Per the germline V gene, CDR1 is KGHDR and CDR2 is SFDVKD. The DNA for the CDR3 is TGTGCCACCAGTGATTCCCCAAGGAACTATGGCTACACCTTC. Its protein is CATSDSPRNYGYTF.

This clonotype was detected many times. V and J are TRBV7-2 and TRBJ1-5; D is uncertain. This CDR3 region has 12 residues. CDR1 and CDR2 (germline): SGHTA, FQGNSA. V gave up 3 bases and J gave up 3 bases, with 3 bases separating them. The CDR3 nucleotides read TGTGCCAGCAGCTTGTACAATCAGCCCCAGCATTTT. Translation: CASSLYNQPQHF.

This clonotype was detected a few times. The rearrangement joins TRBV6-2 or TRBV6-3 to TRBJ1-1; the D is unclear. CDR3 length: 13 residues. Germline V CDR1 and CDR2: MNHEY, SVGEGT. V lost 6 bases and J lost 7, with 15 bases in between. CDR3 protein: CASRRPEGIEAFF. Written as DNA, the CDR3 is TGTGCCAGCAGACGGCCCGAGGGTATTGAAGCTTTCTTT.

This clonotype was seen only a few times. This chain links TRBV7-2 with TRBJ1-1, with 9 bases aligning to TRBD1. Germline V gene lookup returns CDR1 SGHTA and CDR2 FQGNSA. Trimming at V came to 5 bases and at J to 3 bases, leaving 4 bases not matched to a gene. The length of the CDR3 is 14 residues. CDR3: CASSVWTGDTEAFF. The CDR3 DNA sequence: TGTGCCAGCAGCGTATGGACAGGGGACACTGAAGCTTTCTTT.